This T cell receptor beta chain originates from a study of human T cells and chemical hapten exposure. Study background: Small discrepancies in pooled library volume mainly accounted for the varying TCR yields per sample.

TCRdb re-derived calls from the 5' RACE reads in MiXCR, one entry per CDR3 protein. The repertoire consists of about 140,000 distinct CDR3 sequences, with 3.5% to 5% occurring once and the leading ten covering 1.3% to 1.5%. Ten or more counts support this clonotype. The antigen remains undetermined. Germline V gene sequence: CDR1 SGHTA, CDR2 FQGNSA. Between the trimmed V and J ends, which lost 1 base and 3 bases, there was a span of 12 bases. The CDR3 contains 15 residues. Total RNA was isolated from whole blood that had not been fractionated. Findings and caveats of the study: The number of TCRs over 1 in 1000 frequency stayed unchanged after DPC.

The chain employs TRBV7-2 and TRBJ1-1; D ambiguous. The sequence came from a female donor in good health. The CDR3 DNA sequence: TGTGCCAGCAGCTTAGTGGGGAGGTCGGACACTGAAGCTTTCTTT. It translates to CASSLVGRSDTEAFF.